The present T cell receptor beta chain was sequenced within a study of blood T cell repertoires in COVID-19. Across the whole study: Samples taken during acute and convalescent COVID-19 were collected in the United States, Italy and Spain.

The CDR3 contains 15 residues. Looked up from germline, CDR1 is SGHRS and CDR2 is YFSETQ. V dropped 3 bases and J dropped 7 bases, with 19 bases sitting between them. Original handling: Estimation of nucleated cell counts was performed using reference gene primer amplification. TCRdb's table, derived via immunoSEQ multiplex PCR, lists solely in-frame clones and lacks some. The V and J calls and the clone size are those of that table, but D and trimming were determined from the DNA. The data contain about 46,000 clones, approximately 89% of them singletons. There are a few counts of this clone. The sequence derives from a man aged 55-75 years with acute or convalescent COVID-19. The chain employs TRBV5-1 and TRBJ1-1; D possibly corresponds to TRBD1 (6 bases). Sequencing input: peripheral blood. The DNA of the CDR3 is TGCGCCAGCAGCTGGGGACCAGGGGTTACAGTTGAAGCTTTCTTT. Translation: CASSWGPGVTVEAFF.